This T cell receptor (beta chain) came from a study of blood T cell repertoires in COVID-19. Turning to the study itself: The origin of the acute and convalescent COVID-19 samples was the United States, Italy and Spain.

Cohort allocation depended upon clinical history that participants reported. CDR3 length: 16 amino acids. Germline CDR1 reads SGHTA; CDR2 reads FQGNSA. V shed 3 bases, J shed 6 bases, and the junction held 6 bases outside the gene matches. The protocol was immunoSEQ multiplex PCR, while the TCRdb copy is restricted to in-frame clones and leaves out a portion. The table lists about 270,000 clones, approximately 90% of them singletons, with approximately 2.7% in the top ten. The genes are TRBV7-2 and TRBJ2-2, with 11 bases lining up with TRBD2. The receptor comes from a man aged 40-50 years who had been exposed to COVID-19. Sequencing was carried out using PBMCs or T cells enriched from blood (not recorded which). For the CDR3, the DNA is TGTGCCAGCAGCTTTAGTAGCGGGAGGGTCGCCGGGGAGCTGTTTTTT. Amino acid sequence: CASSFSSGRVAGELFF.